This TCR beta chain appears in the sequencing data of a study of OX40 agonist ivuxolimab in advanced cancers. Excluded were patients having autoimmune disease history or systemic immunosuppression. At baseline, cycle 4 day 1, and cycle 7 day 1, blood was sampled. Overall study findings and caveats: Mean expanded clone counts were higher in CD8+ than CD4+ T cells. No determination was made of the antigen specificity of the expanded peripheral T cells.

Germline-derived CDR1 and CDR2 are MNHNY and SVGAGI (reference sequence). The CDR3 contains 16 residues. Germline trimming cut 0 bases from V and 5 bases from J; bases unmatched to any gene: 6. Sequenced by immunoSEQ multiplex PCR; TCRdb stores in-frame clones only, minus some. This table has fewer than 35,000 clones, roughly nine tenths appearing once. With respect to this clone: The antigen is undetermined.

The sequencing used CD4+ or CD8+ T cells sorted from blood, collected in a trial of the OX40 agonist ivuxolimab. This chain connects TRBV6-6 to TRBJ2-7; 11 bases fit TRBD1. This clonotype originated in an adult with an advanced solid tumor such as melanoma, head and neck, liver or kidney cancer. The CDR3 here is CASSYSRDRGTDEQYF. As DNA, the CDR3 is TGTGCCAGCAGTTACTCGCGGGACAGGGGGACGGACGAGCAGTACTTC.